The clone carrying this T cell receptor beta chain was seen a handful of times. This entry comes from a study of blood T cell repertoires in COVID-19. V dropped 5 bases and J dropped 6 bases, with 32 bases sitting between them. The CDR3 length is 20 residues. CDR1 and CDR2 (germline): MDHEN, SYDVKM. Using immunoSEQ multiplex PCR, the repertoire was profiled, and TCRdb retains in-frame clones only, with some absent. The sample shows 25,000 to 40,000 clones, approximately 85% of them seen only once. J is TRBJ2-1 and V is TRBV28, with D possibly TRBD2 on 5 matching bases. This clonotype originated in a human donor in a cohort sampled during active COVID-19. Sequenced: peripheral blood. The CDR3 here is CASSRSTSLLSHQIPNEQFF. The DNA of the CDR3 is TGTGCCAGCAGTCGCTCCACTAGTTTATTATCCCACCAGATCCCCAATGAGCAGTTCTTC.